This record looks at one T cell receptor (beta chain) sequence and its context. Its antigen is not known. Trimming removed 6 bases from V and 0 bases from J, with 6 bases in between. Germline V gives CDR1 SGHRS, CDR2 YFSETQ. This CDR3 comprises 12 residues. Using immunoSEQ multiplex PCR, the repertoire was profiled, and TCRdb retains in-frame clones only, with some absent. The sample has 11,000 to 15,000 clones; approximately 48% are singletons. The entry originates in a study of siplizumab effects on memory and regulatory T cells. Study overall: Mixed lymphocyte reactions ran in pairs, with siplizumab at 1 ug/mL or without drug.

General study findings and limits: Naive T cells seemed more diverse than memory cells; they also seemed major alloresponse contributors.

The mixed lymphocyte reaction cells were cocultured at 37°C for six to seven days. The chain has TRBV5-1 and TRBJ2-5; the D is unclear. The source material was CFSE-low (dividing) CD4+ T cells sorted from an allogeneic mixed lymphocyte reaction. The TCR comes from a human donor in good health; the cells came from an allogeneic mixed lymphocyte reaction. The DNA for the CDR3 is TGCGCCAGCACCCTAGACCAAGAGACCCAGTACTTC. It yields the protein CASTLDQETQYF. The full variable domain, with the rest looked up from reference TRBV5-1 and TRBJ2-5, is KAGVTQTPRYLIKTRGQQVTLSCSPISGHRSVSWYQQTPGQGLQFLFEYFSETQRNKGNFPGRFSGRQFSNSRSEMNVSTLELGDSALYLCASTLDQETQYFGPGTRLLVL.